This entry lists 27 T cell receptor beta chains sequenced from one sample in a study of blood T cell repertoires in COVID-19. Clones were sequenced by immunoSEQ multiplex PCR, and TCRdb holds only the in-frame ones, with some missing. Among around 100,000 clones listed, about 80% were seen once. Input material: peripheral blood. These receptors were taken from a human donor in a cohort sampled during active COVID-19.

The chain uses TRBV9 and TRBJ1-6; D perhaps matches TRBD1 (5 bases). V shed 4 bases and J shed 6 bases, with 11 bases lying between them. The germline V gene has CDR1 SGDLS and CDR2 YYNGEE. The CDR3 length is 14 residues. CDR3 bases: TGTGCCAGCAGCTCCCGGGGGGGTAATTCACCCCTCCACTTT. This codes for CASSSRGGNSPLHF.

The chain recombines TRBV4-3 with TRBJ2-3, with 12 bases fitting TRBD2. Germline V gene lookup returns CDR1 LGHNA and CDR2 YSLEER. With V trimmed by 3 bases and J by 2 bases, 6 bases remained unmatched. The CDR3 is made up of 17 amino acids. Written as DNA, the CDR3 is TGCGCCAGCAGCCAGGCTCCTAGCGGGGGGGCCACAGATACGCAGTATTTT. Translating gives CASSQAPSGGATDTQYF.

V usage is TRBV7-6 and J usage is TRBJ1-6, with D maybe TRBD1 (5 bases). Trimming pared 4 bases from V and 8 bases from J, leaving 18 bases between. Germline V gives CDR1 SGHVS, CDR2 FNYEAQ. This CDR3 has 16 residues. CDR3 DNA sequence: TGTGCCAGCAGCTCGTCGGGTAGGGGAACGGATTCACCCCTCCACTTT. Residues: CASSSSGRGTDSPLHF.

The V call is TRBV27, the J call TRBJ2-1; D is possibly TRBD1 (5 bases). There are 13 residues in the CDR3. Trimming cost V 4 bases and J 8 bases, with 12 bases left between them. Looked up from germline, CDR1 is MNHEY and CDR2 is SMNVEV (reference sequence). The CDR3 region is CASSWAGKDEQFF. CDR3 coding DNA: TGTGCCAGCAGTTGGGCAGGGAAGGATGAGCAGTTCTTC.

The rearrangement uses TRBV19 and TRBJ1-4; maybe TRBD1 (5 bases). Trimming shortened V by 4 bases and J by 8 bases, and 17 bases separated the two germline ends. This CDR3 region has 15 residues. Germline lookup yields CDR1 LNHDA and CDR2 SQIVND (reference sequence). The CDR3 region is CASSKNRSTREKLFF. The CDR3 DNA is TGTGCCAGTAGTAAAAACAGGTCGACACGAGAAAAACTGTTTTTT.

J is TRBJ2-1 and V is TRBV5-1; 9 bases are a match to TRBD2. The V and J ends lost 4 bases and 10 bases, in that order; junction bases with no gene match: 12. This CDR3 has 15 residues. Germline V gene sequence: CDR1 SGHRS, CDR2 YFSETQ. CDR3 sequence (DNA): TGCGCCAGCAGCCCGTCGGGCGGGGGGGCGAGGGAGCAGTTCTTC. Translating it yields CASSPSGGGAREQFF. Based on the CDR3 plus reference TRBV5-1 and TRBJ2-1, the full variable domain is KAGVTQTPRYLIKTRGQQVTLSCSPISGHRSVSWYQQTPGQGLQFLFEYFSETQRNKGNFPGRFSGRQFSNSRSEMNVSTLELGDSALYLCASSPSGGGAREQFFGPGTRLTVL.

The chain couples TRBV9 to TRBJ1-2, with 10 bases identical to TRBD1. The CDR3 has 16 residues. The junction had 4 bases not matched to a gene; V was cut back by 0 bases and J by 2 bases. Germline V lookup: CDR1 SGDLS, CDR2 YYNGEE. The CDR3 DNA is TGTGCCAGCAGCGTAGGACCGGGACAGGGGAACTATGGCTACACCTTC. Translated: CASSVGPGQGNYGYTF.

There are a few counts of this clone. CDR3 sequence reads: CASSQTGTLGEQYF. The DNA of the CDR3 is TGCGCCAGCAGCCAGACAGGGACTCTCGGCGAGCAGTACTTC. The rearrangement joins TRBV5-1 to TRBJ2-7; D might be TRBD1 (7 bases). Germline V lookup: CDR1 SGHRS, CDR2 YFSETQ. The germline V and J ends were trimmed by 4 bases and 6 bases, with 17 bases remaining between them. This CDR3 contains 14 residues.

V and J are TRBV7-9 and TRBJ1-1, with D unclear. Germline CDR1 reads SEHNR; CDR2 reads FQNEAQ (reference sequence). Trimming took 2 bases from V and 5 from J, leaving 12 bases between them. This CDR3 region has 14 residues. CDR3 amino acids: CASSLKEGRTEAFF. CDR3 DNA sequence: TGTGCCAGCAGCTTAAAGGAGGGTAGGACTGAAGCTTTCTTT. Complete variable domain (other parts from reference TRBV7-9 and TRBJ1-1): DTGVSQNPRHKITKRGQNVTFRCDPISEHNRLYWYRQTLGQGPEFLTYFQNEAQLEKSRLLSDRFSAERPKGSFSTLEIQRTEQGDSAMYLCASSLKEGRTEAFFGQGTRLTVV.

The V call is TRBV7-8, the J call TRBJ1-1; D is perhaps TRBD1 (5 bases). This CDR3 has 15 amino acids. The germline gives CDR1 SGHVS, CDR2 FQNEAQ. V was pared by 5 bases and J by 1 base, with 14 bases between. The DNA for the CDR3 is TGTGCCAGCAGCGGCCCCGGGGGTTGGAACACTGAAGCTTTCTTT. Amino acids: CASSGPGGWNTEAFF.

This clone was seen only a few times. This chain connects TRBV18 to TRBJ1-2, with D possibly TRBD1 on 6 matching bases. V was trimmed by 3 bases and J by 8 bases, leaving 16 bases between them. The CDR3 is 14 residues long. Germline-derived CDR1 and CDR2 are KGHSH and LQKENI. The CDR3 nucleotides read TGTGCCAGCTCACCGACAGGAGTCGTAAAGGGCTACACCTTC. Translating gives CASSPTGVVKGYTF.

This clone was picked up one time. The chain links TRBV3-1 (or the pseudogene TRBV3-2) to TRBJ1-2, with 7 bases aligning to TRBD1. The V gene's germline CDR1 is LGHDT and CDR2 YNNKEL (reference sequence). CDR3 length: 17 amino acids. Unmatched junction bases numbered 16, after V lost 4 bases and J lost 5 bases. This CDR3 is CASSPRTGLPSSYGYTF. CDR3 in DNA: TGTGCCAGCAGCCCCCGGACAGGCCTACCTTCATCTTATGGCTACACCTTC.

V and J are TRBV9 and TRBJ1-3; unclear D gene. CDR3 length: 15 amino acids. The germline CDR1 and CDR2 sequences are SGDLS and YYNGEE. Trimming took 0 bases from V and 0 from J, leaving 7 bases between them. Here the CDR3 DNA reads TGTGCCAGCAGCGTAGGCGGCAGCTCTGGAAACACCATATATTTT. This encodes CASSVGGSSGNTIYF.

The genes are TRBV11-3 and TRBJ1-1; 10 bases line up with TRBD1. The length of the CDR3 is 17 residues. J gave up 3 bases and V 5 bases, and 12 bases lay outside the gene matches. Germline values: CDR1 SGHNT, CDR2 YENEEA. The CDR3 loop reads CASSPTVRQGAHTEAFF. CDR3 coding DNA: TGTGCCAGCAGCCCTACTGTAAGACAGGGGGCACACACTGAAGCTTTCTTT.

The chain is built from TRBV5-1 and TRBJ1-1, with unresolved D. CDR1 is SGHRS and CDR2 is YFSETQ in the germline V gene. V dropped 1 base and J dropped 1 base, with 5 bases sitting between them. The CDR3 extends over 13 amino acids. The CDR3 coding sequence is TGCGCCAGCAGCTTGAGACAGAACACTGAAGCTTTCTTT. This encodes CASSLRQNTEAFF.

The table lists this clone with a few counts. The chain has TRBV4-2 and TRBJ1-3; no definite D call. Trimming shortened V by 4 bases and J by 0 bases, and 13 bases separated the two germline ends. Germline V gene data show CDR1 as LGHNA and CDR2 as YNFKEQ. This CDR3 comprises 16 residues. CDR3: CASSPGKGGSGNTIYF. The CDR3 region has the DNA TGTGCCAGCAGCCCGGGGAAAGGTGGCTCTGGAAACACCATATATTTT.

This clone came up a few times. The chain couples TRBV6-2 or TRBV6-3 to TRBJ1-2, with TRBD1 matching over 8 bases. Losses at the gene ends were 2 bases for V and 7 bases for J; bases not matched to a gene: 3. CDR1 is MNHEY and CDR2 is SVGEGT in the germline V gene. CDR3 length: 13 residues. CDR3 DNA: TGTGCCAGCAGTTACCAGGGGGCGCTTGGCTACACCTTC. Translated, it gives CASSYQGALGYTF.

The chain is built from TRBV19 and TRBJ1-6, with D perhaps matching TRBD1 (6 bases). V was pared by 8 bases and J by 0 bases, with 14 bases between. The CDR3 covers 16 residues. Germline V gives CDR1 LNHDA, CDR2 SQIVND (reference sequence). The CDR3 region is CASSKQGSSYNSPLHF. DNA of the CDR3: TGTGCCAGTTCTAAACAGGGCAGCTCCTATAATTCACCCCTCCACTTT.

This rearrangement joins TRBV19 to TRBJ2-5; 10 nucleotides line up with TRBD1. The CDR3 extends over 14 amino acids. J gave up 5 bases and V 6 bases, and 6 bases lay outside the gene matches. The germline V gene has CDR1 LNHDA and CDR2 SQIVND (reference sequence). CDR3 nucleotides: TGTGCCAGTAGCCCGACAGGGGGCGGCGAGACCCAGTACTTC. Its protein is CASSPTGGGETQYF.

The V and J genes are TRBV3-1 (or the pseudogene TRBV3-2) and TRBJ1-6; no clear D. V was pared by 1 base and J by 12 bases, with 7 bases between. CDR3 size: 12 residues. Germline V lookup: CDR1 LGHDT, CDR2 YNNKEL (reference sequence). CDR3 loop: CASSQGTGPLHF. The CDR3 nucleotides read TGTGCCAGCAGCCAAGGAACCGGACCCCTCCACTTT.

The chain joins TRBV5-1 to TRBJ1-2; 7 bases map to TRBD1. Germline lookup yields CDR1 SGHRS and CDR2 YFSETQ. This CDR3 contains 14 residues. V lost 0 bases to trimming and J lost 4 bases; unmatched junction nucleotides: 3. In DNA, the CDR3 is TGCGCCAGCAGCTTGGAGGGGGCGGTCTATGGCTACACCTTC. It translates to CASSLEGAVYGYTF.

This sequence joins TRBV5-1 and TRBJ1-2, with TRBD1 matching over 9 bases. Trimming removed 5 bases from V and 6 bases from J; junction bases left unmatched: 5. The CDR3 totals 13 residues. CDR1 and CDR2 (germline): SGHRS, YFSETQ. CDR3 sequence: CASRMTGGHGYTF. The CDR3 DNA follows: TGCGCCAGCAGGATGACAGGGGGACATGGCTACACCTTC.

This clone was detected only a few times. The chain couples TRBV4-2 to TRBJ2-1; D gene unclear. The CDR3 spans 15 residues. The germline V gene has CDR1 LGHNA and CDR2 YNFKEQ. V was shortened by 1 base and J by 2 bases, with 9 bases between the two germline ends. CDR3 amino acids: CASSQGVSAYNEQFF. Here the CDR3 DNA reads TGTGCCAGCAGCCAAGGAGTGAGTGCCTACAATGAGCAGTTCTTC.

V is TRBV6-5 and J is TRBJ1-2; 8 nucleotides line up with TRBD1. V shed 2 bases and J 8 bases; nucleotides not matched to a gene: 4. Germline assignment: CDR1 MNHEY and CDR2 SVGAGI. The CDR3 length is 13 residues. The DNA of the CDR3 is TGTGCCAGCAGTTACGGCAGGGGGCGAGGCTACACCTTC. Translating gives CASSYGRGRGYTF.

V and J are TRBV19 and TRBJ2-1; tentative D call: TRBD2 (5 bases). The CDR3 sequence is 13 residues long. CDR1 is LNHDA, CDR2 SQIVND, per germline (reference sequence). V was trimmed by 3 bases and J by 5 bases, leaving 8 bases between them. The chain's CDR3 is CASSISGNNEQFF. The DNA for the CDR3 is TGTGCCAGTAGTATCAGCGGAAACAATGAGCAGTTCTTC.

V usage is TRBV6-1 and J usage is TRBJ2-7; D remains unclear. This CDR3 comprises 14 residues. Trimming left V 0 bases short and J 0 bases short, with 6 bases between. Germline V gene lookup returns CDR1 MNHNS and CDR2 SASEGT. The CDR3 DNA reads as TGTGCCAGCAGTGAAGCGGGCGCCTCCTACGAGCAGTACTTC. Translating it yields CASSEAGASYEQYF.

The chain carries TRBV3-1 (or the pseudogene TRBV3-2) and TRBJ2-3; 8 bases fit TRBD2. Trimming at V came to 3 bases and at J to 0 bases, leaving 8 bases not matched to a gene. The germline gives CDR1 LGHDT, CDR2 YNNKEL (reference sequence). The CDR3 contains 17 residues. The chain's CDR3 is CASSHSRGGISTDTQYF. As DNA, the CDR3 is TGTGCCAGCAGCCACAGTCGCGGGGGGATAAGCACAGATACGCAGTATTTT.